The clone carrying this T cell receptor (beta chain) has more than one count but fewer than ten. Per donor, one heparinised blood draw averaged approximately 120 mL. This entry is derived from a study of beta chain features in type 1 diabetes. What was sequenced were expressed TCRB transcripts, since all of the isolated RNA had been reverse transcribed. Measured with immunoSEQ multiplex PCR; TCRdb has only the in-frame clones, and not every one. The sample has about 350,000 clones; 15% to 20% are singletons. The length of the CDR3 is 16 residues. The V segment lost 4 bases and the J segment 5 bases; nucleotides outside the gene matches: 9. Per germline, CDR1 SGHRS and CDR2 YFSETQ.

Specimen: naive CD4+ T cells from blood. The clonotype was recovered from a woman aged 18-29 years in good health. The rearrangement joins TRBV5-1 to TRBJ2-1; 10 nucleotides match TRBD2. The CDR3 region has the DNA TGCGCCAGCAGCCATGACCTAGCGGGAGTAAACAATGAGCAGTTCTTC. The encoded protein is CASSHDLAGVNNEQFF.